A selection of T cell receptor beta chains follows, all from one sample in a study of cytomegalovirus exposure and HLA in healthy donors. TCRdb's copy holds only in-frame clones and misses some; the assay was immunoSEQ multiplex PCR. The data contain 200,000 to 250,000 clones, about 74% of them singletons. Sequencing used PBMCs. The receptors come from a woman aged 25 to 39 in good health and CMV-seronegative. Both conserved end residues are part of each CDR3. Not all rows give a size; the values are once, few, many and, for expanded clones, a class.

TRBJ2-3 | TRBV7-9 | NA | CASSNSTSGSGTQYF
TRBJ2-1 | TRBV7-3 | NA | CASSSSGAPLNEQFF
TRBJ1-1 | TRBV18 | NA | CASSESGDTEAFF
TRBJ1-2 | TRBV2 | few | CASTDKTVPNYGYTF
TRBJ1-1 | TRBV7-2 | NA | CASSLSTLGTGGNTEAFF
TRBJ2-5 | TRBV28 | NA | CASSLGTQETQYF
TRBJ2-1 | TRBV15 | NA | CATSRDRPSYNEQFF
TRBJ2-2 | TRBV6-4 | NA | CASSEGQGSNTGELFF
TRBJ1-2 | TRBV9 | few | CASSVAGDYGYTF
TRBJ2-1 | TRBV29-1 | NA | CSAGGGRNEQFF
TRBJ2-7 | TRBV19 | few | CASSISPTSGSSYEQYF
TRBJ2-5 | TRBV9 | few | CAGSVEGRGETQYF
TRBJ2-1 | TRBV9 | NA | CASSSRGDSIEEQFF
TRBJ1-1 | TRBV5-6 | NA | CASSLALQVGTEAFF
TRBJ2-5 | TRBV11-2 | NA | CASSPSGSQETQYF
TRBJ2-7 | TRBV6-5 | NA | CASSPHYSRHYEQYF
TRBJ2-5 | TRBV5-4 | NA | CASSWGLAGQETQYF
TRBJ2-5 | TRBV9 | NA | CASSVGGSGETQYF
NA | TRBV27 | NA | CASSLQSSYEQYF
TRBJ1-6 | TRBV5-1 | few | CASSLGGSRDNSPLHF
TRBJ2-7 | TRBV19 | few | CASSIDAGKTYEQYF
TRBJ2-1 | TRBV5-1 | NA | CASSLSQAFSNEQFF
TRBJ1-1 | TRBV30 | NA | CAWTQNSNTEAFF
TRBJ1-6 | TRBV5-6 | few | CASSTGSAALHF